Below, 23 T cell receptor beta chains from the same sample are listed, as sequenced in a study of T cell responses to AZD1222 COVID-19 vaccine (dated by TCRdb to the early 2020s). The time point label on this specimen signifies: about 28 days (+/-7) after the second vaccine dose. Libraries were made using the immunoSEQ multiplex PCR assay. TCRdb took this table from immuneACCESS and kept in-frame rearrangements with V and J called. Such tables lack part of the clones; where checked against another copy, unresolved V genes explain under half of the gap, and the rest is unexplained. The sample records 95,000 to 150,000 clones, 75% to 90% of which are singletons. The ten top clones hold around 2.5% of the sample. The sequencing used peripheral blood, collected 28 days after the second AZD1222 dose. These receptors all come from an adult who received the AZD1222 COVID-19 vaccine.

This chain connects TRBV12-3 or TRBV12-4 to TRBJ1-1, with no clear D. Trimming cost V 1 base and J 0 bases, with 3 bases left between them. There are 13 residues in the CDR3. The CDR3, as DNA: TGTGCCAGCAGTTTAGTCATGAACACTGAAGCTTTCTTT. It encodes CASSLVMNTEAFF.

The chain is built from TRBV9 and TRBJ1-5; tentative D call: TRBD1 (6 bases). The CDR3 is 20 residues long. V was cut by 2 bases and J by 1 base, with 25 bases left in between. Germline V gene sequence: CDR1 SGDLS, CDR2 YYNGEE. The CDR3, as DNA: TGTGCCAGCAGCGTCGACTCCGGGACACGGATACTCCCGAGCAATCAGCCCCAGCATTTT. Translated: CASSVDSGTRILPSNQPQHF.

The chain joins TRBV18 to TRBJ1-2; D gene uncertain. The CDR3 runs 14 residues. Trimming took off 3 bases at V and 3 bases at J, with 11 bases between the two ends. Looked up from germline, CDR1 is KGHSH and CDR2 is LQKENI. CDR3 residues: CASSPSGRDYGYTF. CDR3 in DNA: TGTGCCAGCTCACCTTCGGGGAGGGACTATGGCTACACCTTC.

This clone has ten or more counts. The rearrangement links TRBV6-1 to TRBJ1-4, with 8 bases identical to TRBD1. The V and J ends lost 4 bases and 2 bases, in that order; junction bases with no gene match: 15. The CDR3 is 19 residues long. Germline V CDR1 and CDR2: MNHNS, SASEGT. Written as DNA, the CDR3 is TGTGCCAGCAGTGTGCCCCGGGACAGGCTTGTTAGGACTAATGAAAAACTGTTTTTT. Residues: CASSVPRDRLVRTNEKLFF.

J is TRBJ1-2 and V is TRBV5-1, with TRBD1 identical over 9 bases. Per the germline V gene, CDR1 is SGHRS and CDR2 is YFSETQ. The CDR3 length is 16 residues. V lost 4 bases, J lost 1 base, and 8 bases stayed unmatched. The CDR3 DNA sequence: TGCGCCAGCAGCCAAGTACAGGGGGCGTATAACTATGGCTACACCTTC. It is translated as CASSQVQGAYNYGYTF.

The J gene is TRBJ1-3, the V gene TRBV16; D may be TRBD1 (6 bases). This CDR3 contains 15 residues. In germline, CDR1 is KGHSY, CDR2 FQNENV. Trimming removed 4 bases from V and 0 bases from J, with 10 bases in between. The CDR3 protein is CASSPTGFSGNTIYF. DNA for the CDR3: TGTGCCAGCAGCCCCACAGGGTTCTCTGGAAACACCATATATTTT.

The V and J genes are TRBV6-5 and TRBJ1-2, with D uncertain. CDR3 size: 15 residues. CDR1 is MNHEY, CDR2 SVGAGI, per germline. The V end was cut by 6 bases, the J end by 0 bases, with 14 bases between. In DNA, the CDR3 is TGTGCCAGCAGCGGGAGGACGCTAGCTAACTATGGCTACACCTTC. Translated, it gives CASSGRTLANYGYTF.

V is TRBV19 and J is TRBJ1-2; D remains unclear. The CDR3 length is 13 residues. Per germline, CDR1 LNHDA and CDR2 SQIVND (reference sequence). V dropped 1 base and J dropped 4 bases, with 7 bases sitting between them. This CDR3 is CASSIGRGYGYTF. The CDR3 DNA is TGTGCCAGTAGTATAGGACGCGGCTATGGCTACACCTTC.

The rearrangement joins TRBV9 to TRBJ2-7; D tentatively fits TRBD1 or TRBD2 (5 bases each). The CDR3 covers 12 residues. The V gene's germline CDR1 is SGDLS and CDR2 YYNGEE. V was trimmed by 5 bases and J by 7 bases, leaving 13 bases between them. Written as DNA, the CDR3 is TGTGCCAGCAGTGGGGGATTTGGAGAGCAGTACTTC. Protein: CASSGGFGEQYF.

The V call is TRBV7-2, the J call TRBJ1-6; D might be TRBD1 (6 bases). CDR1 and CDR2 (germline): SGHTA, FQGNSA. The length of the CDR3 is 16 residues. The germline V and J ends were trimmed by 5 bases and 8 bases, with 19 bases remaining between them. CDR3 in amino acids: CASSKGGLSPDSPLHF. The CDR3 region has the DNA TGTGCCAGCAGCAAGGGGGGGCTCTCCCCGGATTCACCCCTCCACTTT.

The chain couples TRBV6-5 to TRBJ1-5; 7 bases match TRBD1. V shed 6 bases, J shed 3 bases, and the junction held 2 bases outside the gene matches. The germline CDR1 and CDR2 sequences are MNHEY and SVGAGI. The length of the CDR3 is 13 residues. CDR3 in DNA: TGTGCCAGCAGGGGACAGTACAATCAGCCCCAGCATTTT. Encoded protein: CASRGQYNQPQHF.

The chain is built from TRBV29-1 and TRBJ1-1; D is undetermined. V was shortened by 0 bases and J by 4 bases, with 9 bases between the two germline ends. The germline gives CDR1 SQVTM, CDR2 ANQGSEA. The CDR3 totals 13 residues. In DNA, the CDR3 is TGCAGCGTTGAAGACCCGTGGGGCACTGAAGCTTTCTTT. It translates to CSVEDPWGTEAFF.

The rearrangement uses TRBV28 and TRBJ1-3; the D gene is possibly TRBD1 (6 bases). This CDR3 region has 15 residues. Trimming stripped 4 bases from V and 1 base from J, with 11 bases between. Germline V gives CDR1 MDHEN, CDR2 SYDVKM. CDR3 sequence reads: CASSWRGLSGNTIYF. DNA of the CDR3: TGTGCCAGCAGTTGGAGGGGGTTGTCTGGAAACACCATATATTTT.

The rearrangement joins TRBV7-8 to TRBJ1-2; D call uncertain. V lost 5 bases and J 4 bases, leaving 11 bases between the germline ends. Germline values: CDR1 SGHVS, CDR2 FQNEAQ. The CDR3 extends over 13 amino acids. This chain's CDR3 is CASSPDPLYGYTF. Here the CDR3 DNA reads TGTGCCAGCAGCCCGGACCCCCTCTATGGCTACACCTTC.

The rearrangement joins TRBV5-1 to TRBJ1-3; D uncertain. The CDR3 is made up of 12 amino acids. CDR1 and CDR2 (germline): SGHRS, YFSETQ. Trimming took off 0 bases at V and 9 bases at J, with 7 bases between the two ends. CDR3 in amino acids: CASSLDRSTIYF. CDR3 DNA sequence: TGCGCCAGCAGCTTGGACCGGTCCACCATATATTTT.

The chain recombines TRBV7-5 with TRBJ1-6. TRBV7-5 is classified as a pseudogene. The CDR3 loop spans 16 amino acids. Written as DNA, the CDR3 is TGTGTCAGAAGTTCTCCCCTCTGGGAATATAATTCACCCCTCCACTTT. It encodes CVRSSPLWEYNSPLHF.

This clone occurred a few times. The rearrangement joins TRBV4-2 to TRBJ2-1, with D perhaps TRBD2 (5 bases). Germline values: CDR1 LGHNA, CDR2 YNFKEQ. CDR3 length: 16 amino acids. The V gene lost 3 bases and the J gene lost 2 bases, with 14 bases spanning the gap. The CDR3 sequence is CASSQQEVGTYNEQFF. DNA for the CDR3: TGTGCCAGCAGCCAGCAGGAGGTAGGGACCTACAATGAGCAGTTCTTC.

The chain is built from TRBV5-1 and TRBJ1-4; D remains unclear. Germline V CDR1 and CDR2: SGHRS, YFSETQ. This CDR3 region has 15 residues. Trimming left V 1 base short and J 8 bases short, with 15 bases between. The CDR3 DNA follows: TGCGCCAGCAGCTTGTTGTCAGGTAGTAAGGAAAAACTGTTTTTT. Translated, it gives CASSLLSGSKEKLFF.

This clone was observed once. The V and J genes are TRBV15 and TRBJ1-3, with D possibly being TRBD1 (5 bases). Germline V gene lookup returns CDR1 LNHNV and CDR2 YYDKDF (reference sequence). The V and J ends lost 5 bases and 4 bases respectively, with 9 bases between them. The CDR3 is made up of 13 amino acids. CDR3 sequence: CATSYRGGNTIYF. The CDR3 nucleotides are TGTGCCACCAGCTATAGGGGAGGAAACACCATATATTTT.

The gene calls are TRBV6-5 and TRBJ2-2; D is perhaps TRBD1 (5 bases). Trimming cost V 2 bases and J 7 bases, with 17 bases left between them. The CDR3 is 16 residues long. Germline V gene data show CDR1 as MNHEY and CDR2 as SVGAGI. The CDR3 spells CASSYKGKGRVGELFF. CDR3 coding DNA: TGTGCCAGCAGTTACAAGGGGAAAGGACGGGTCGGGGAGCTGTTTTTT.

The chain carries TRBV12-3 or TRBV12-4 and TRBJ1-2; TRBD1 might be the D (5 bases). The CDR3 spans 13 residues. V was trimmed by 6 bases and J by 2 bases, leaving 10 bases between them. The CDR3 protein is CASRSTENYGYTF. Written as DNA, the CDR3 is TGTGCCAGCAGATCGACAGAGAACTATGGCTACACCTTC.

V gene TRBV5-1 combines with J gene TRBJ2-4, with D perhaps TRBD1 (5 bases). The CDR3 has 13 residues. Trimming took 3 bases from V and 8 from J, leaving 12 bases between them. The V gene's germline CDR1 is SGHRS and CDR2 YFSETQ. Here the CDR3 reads CASSYQGKDIQYF. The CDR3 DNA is TGCGCCAGCAGCTACCAGGGCAAGGACATTCAGTACTTC. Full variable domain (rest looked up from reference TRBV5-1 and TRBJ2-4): KAGVTQTPRYLIKTRGQQVTLSCSPISGHRSVSWYQQTPGQGLQFLFEYFSETQRNKGNFPGRFSGRQFSNSRSEMNVSTLELGDSALYLCASSYQGKDIQYFGAGTRLSVL.

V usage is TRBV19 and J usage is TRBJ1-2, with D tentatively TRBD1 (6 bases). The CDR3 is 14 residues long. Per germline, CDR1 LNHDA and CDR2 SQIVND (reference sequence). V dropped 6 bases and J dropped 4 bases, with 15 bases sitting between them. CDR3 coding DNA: TGTGCCAGTAGCCTTCGTCGGGACACCTATGGCTACACCTTC. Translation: CASSLRRDTYGYTF.